The subject of this entry is one T cell receptor (beta chain). Germline V gene data show CDR1 as SGHDT and CDR2 as YYEEEE. This CDR3 contains 19 residues. Germline trimming cut 6 bases from V and 2 bases from J; bases unmatched to any gene: 18. CD45RO-negative, CCR7-positively selected cells formed the naive CD8 fraction, excluding terminally differentiated effector memory CD45RA+ cells. The data originate from a study of shared clonotypes between healthy human individuals. Per the study methods: Because ImmunoSEQ provided only junction sequences with no quality scores, the filtering differed. Only in-frame clones appear in the TCRdb table, and some are missing; sequencing was by immunoSEQ multiplex PCR. For V, J and clone size, that table is used; D and trimming come from the DNA. The data hold roughly 590,000 clones, with less than 97% observed a single time.

The sequence was collected from a young woman in good health. The sample was naive CD8+ T cells sorted from blood. The chain combines TRBV5-6 with TRBJ2-3; 10 nucleotides align to TRBD2. CDR3 in DNA: TGTGCCAGCACCATAGGGGCAGGGTGGGGACTAGCGAACACAGATACGCAGTATTTT. This codes for CASTIGAGWGLANTDTQYF.